What follows are 5 T cell receptor beta chains derived from one specimen sequenced in a study of T cell responses to AZD1222 COVID-19 vaccine. Clones were sequenced by immunoSEQ multiplex PCR, and TCRdb holds only the in-frame ones, with some missing. The sample yields a few hundred thousand clones, more than 85% seen once. Material: peripheral blood, obtained on day 0 of AZD1222 vaccination. These receptors all stem from an adult in good health.

This chain uses TRBV18 with TRBJ2-2; TRBD2 matches at 11 bases. CDR3 length: 14 amino acids. Per germline, CDR1 KGHSH and CDR2 LQKENI. V was clipped by 6 bases and J by 6 bases; unmatched bases: 3. CDR3 loop: CASSGLAAPGELFF. As DNA, the CDR3 is TGTGCCAGCTCGGGACTAGCGGCCCCCGGGGAGCTGTTTTTT.

The chain is built from TRBV7-9 and TRBJ2-6, with D perhaps TRBD1 (6 bases). The V gene's germline CDR1 is SEHNR and CDR2 FQNEAQ (reference sequence). The CDR3 has 19 amino acids. Trimming took off 5 bases at V and 1 base at J, with 21 bases between the two ends. The CDR3 sequence: CASSQLPAGAPSGANVLTF. Here the CDR3 DNA reads TGTGCCAGCAGCCAGTTACCGGCAGGGGCCCCGTCTGGGGCCAACGTCCTGACTTTC.

V is TRBV2 and J is TRBJ2-3, with D hard to call. The germline V gene encodes CDR1 SNHLY and CDR2 FYNNEI. The CDR3 is made up of 14 amino acids. Between the trimmed V and J ends, which lost 1 base and 0 bases, there was a span of 5 bases. The CDR3 nucleotides read TGTGCCAGCAGTGAAGTCTCTAGCACAGATACGCAGTATTTT. It is translated as CASSEVSSTDTQYF. Full variable domain (remainder filled in from reference TRBV2 and TRBJ2-3): EPEVTQTPSHQVTQMGQEVILRCVPISNHLYFYWYRQILGQKVEFLVSFYNNEISEKSEIFDDQFSVERPDGSNFTLKIRSTKLEDSAMYFCASSEVSSTDTQYFGPGTRLTVL.

The chain couples TRBV20-1 to TRBJ2-5, with 12 bases identical to TRBD1. CDR3 size: 16 residues. Trimming cost V 3 bases and J 5 bases; bases outside gene matches: 10. CDR1 is DFQATT, CDR2 SNEGSKA, per germline (reference sequence). CDR3 protein: CSASGGAGQGAETQYF. The CDR3, as DNA: TGCAGTGCTAGTGGGGGAGCGGGACAGGGGGCGGAGACCCAGTACTTC.

This clone was detected only once. V gene TRBV5-1 combines with J gene TRBJ2-7; D call uncertain. Germline-derived CDR1 and CDR2 are SGHRS and YFSETQ. Trimming shortened V by 0 bases and J by 1 base, and 8 bases separated the two germline ends. This CDR3 is built from 14 residues. As DNA, the CDR3 is TGCGCCAGCAGCTTGGAAGCATATTCCTACGAGCAGTACTTC. Translated: CASSLEAYSYEQYF. The whole variable domain, filled in from reference TRBV5-1 and TRBJ2-7, reads KAGVTQTPRYLIKTRGQQVTLSCSPISGHRSVSWYQQTPGQGLQFLFEYFSETQRNKGNFPGRFSGRQFSNSRSEMNVSTLELGDSALYLCASSLEAYSYEQYFGPGTRLTVT.